This T cell receptor (beta chain) came from a study of control samples from healthy donors and cancer patients. Here immunoSEQ multiplex PCR was the method, and the copy in TCRdb shows in-frame clones only, minus some. The data contain roughly 20,000 clones, approximately 78% of them seen just once; the ten biggest clones take up under 30%. Germline V lookup: CDR1 MGHRA, CDR2 YSYEKL. The CDR3 is 14 residues long. With 10 bases clipped from V and 5 bases from J, the junction kept 9 bases outside the gene matches. The rearrangement joins TRBV4-1 to TRBJ1-5; 9 positions match TRBD1. The clonotype originates from a man older than 75 with head and neck cancer. The sequenced material came from PBMCs. CDR3 coding DNA: TGCGCCACAGCCCCGGGACAGGGTTATCAGCCCCAGCATTTT. It encodes CATAPGQGYQPQHF.